A single sample gave rise to the 21 T cell receptor beta chains below, sequenced in a study of neurological immune-mediated disorders. TCRdb processed the 5' RACE reads anew with MiXCR; each CDR3 protein has one entry. This sample has tens of thousands of distinct CDR3 sequences, with about 9.4% found just once. The material sequenced was PBMCs. These receptors originate from a man aged 50-59 years in good health.

This clonotype showed up many times. The rearrangement uses TRBV7-2 and TRBJ2-7; D call uncertain. Trimming removed 1 base from V and 1 base from J, with 11 bases in between. Germline CDR1 SGHTA, CDR2 FQGNSA. The CDR3 spans 15 residues. The CDR3 region is CASSLVRAASYEQYF. In nucleotides, the CDR3 is TGTGCCAGCAGCTTAGTAAGGGCCGCTTCCTACGAGCAGTACTTC.

This clonotype has a count of ten or more. The J gene is TRBJ1-5, the V gene TRBV29-1, with TRBD1 matching over 12 bases. Germline V CDR1 and CDR2: SQVTM, ANQGSEA. The CDR3 length is 15 residues. V lost 6 bases to trimming and J lost 8 bases; unmatched junction nucleotides: 11. CDR3 nucleotide sequence: TGCAGCGTGGAATCCGGGACAGGGGGCCAAGAGCCCCAGCATTTT. Protein product: CSVESGTGGQEPQHF.

This clonotype was recorded many times. The chain is built from TRBV7-9 and TRBJ2-3; D unclear. The CDR3 spans 13 residues. V lost 9 bases and J 3 bases, leaving 13 bases between the germline ends. Germline V gives CDR1 SEHNR, CDR2 FQNEAQ (reference sequence). CDR3: CASNGERTDTQYF. The DNA for the CDR3 is TGTGCCAGTAACGGCGAAAGGACAGATACGCAGTATTTT.

In regard to this clonotype: One junction end disagrees with the germline gene, perhaps due to a read error. The genes are TRBV3-1 and TRBJ2-7, with 8 bases matching TRBD1. Germline CDR1 reads LGHDT; CDR2 reads YNNKEL (reference sequence). The CDR3 runs 15 residues. CDR3 sequence: CANSPQRTGIHEQYF. The CDR3, as DNA: TGTGCCAACAGCCCCCAGAGGACAGGGATCCACGAGCAGTACTTC.

The rearrangement joins TRBV5-1 to TRBJ1-1; D unresolved. Germline V gene data show CDR1 as SGHRS and CDR2 as YFSETQ. V was clipped by 2 bases and J by 1 base, with 9 bases between them. This CDR3 comprises 14 residues. The CDR3 region has the DNA TGCGCCAGCAGCTTTAACAGCCAGAACACTGAAGCTTTCTTT. Translating it yields CASSFNSQNTEAFF. Complete variable domain (other parts from reference TRBV5-1 and TRBJ1-1): KAGVTQTPRYLIKTRGQQVTLSCSPISGHRSVSWYQQTPGQGLQFLFEYFSETQRNKGNFPGRFSGRQFSNSRSEMNVSTLELGDSALYLCASSFNSQNTEAFFGQGTRLTVV.

This clonotype was found many times. The chain employs TRBV20-1 and TRBJ1-5, with no clear D. CDR1 is DFQATT and CDR2 is SNEGSKA in the germline V gene (reference sequence). The CDR3 has 14 residues. V was shortened by 5 bases and J by 3 bases, with 14 bases between the two germline ends. The CDR3: CSADDPLSNQPQHF. CDR3 sequence (DNA): TGCAGTGCTGATGACCCTCTCTCCAATCAGCCCCAGCATTTT.

The chain couples TRBV18 to TRBJ2-7; D tentatively reads TRBD1 or TRBD2 (5 bases each). CDR3 length equals 13 residues. Germline V gives CDR1 KGHSH, CDR2 LQKENI. Trimming cost V 5 bases and J 2 bases, with 10 bases left between them. CDR3 amino acids: CASSGTEAYEQYF. The CDR3 nucleotides read TGTGCCAGCTCAGGGACCGAAGCCTACGAGCAGTACTTC.

This chain joins TRBV7-9 and TRBJ2-5; D could derive from TRBD1 or TRBD2 (5 bases each). CDR3 length: 17 residues. The germline gives CDR1 SEHNR, CDR2 FQNEAQ (reference sequence). Trimming stripped 5 bases from V and 4 bases from J, with 23 bases between. CDR3 sequence (DNA): TGTGCCAGCAGCGCCACCCCTCGGACACAAGGAGGAGAGACCCAGTACTTC. This translates into CASSATPRTQGGETQYF.

The chain has TRBV7-8 and TRBJ1-1; D call uncertain. With 2 bases removed from V and 0 bases from J, the gap between germline ends came to 7 bases. Germline V CDR1 and CDR2: SGHVS, FQNEAQ. This CDR3 has 14 amino acids. DNA for the CDR3: TGTGCCAGCAGCTTAAGAGTTGTGAACACTGAAGCTTTCTTT. It translates to CASSLRVVNTEAFF.

This chain uses TRBV27 with TRBJ2-1, with 10 bases matching TRBD2. CDR1 MNHEY and CDR2 SMNVEV come from the germline V gene (reference sequence). CDR3 length: 14 amino acids. Germline trimming cut 5 bases from V and 7 bases from J; bases unmatched to any gene: 5. CDR3 region: CASSQPGLANEQFF. For the CDR3, the DNA is TGTGCCAGCAGTCAACCGGGACTAGCGAATGAGCAGTTCTTC.

A word on this clonotype: A much larger clone differs from this one at a single base, so this may be a read error. This chain connects TRBV28 to TRBJ2-5, with 7 bases aligning to TRBD1. Trimming took 8 bases from V and 4 from J; bases not matched to a gene: 10. Germline V gene data show CDR1 as MDHEN and CDR2 as SYDVKM. This CDR3 spans 14 amino acids. The CDR3 DNA is TGTGCCAGCGTCCCTGTAGGGGGCAGAGAGACCCAGTACTTC. It yields the protein CASVPVGGRETQYF. Full variable domain (outside the CDR3, taken from reference TRBV28 and TRBJ2-5): DVKVTQSSRYLVKRTGEKVFLECVQDMDHENMFWYRQDPGLGLRLIYFSYDVKMKEKGDIPEGYSVSREKKERFSLILESASTNQTSMYLCASVPVGGRETQYFGPGTRLLVL.

The sample holds many counts of this clonotype. The chain carries TRBV5-1 and TRBJ2-7; no clear D. Germline V CDR1 and CDR2: SGHRS, YFSETQ. The V and J ends lost 0 bases and 1 base respectively, with 2 bases between them. This CDR3 is built from 12 residues. DNA for the CDR3: TGCGCCAGCAGCTTGGAGTCCTACGAGCAGTACTTC. This translates into CASSLESYEQYF.

As to this clonotype: This clone may be a read error of a much larger clone one base away. V is TRBV11-2 and J is TRBJ2-1, with 9 bases aligning to TRBD1. V was clipped by 10 bases and J by 2 bases; unmatched bases: 12. The CDR3 is 16 amino acids. From germline, CDR1 is SGHAT and CDR2 FQNNGV. The CDR3 protein is CANRPSGQGTYNEQFF. In nucleotides, the CDR3 is TGTGCCAACAGACCCTCGGGACAGGGAACCTACAATGAGCAGTTCTTC.

This clonotype was found many times. This chain links TRBV9 with TRBJ2-1; D gene unclear. Germline lookup yields CDR1 SGDLS and CDR2 YYNGEE. V lost 0 bases to trimming and J lost 9 bases, with 13 bases between them. This CDR3 has 14 residues. Here the CDR3 DNA reads TGTGCCAGCAGCGTAGTATCTAGTATGGGTGAGCAGTTCTTC. Translating gives CASSVVSSMGEQFF.

This clonotype was observed a few times. The chain couples TRBV7-9 to TRBJ2-7; D uncertain. This CDR3 has 13 amino acids. Germline assignment: CDR1 SEHNR and CDR2 FQNEAQ (reference sequence). V lost 5 bases and J 5 bases, leaving 13 bases between the germline ends. CDR3 sequence: CASSLSALNEQYF. For the CDR3, the DNA is TGTGCCAGCAGCCTATCGGCTCTGAACGAGCAGTACTTC.

This clonotype appeared many times. Germline and junction disagree at one end, which may indicate a read error. The chain is built from TRBV20-1 and TRBJ2-1; D tentatively reads TRBD1 or TRBD2 (5 bases each). Germline V gene data show CDR1 as DFQATT and CDR2 as SNEGSKA (reference sequence). The CDR3 has 15 residues. CDR3 bases: TGCAGTGCAAGAGGGCCTGGCAGGGCCTACAATGAGCAGTTCTTC. Protein: CSARGPGRAYNEQFF.

This clonotype was observed many times. J is TRBJ2-7 and V is TRBV7-2, with 7 positions matching TRBD1. With 1 base clipped from V and 3 bases from J, the junction kept 3 bases outside the gene matches. CDR3 length: 14 amino acids. Per the germline V gene, CDR1 is SGHTA and CDR2 is FQGNSA. The CDR3 DNA sequence: TGTGCCAGCAGCTTAGGAGGGGGCGGCTACGAGCAGTACTTC. Translating it yields CASSLGGGGYEQYF.

This clonotype was picked up many times. The chain combines TRBV5-1 with TRBJ1-3; D remains unclear. With 2 bases removed from V and 0 bases from J, the gap between germline ends came to 9 bases. Germline-derived CDR1 and CDR2 are SGHRS and YFSETQ. CDR3 size: 15 residues. For the CDR3, the DNA is TGCGCCAGCAGCTTCTCAGAGTTCTCTGGAAACACCATATATTTT. Its translation is CASSFSEFSGNTIYF.

This clonotype was observed at least ten times. The gene calls are TRBV20-1 and TRBJ2-7; a weak D match, TRBD1 (6 bases). Germline-derived CDR1 and CDR2 are DFQATT and SNEGSKA (reference sequence). The V end lost 3 bases, the J end lost 5 bases, and 8 bases lay between the germline ends. The CDR3 is 11 amino acids. The CDR3 DNA reads TGCAGTGCTAGCGGGACAAACGAGCAGTACTTC. Encoded protein: CSASGTNEQYF.

In this sample, this clonotype turned up many times. The rearrangement joins TRBV12-3 or TRBV12-4 to TRBJ2-5, with a weak D call TRBD2 (6 bases). CDR3 length: 16 residues. Trimming removed 4 bases at V and 5 bases at J, with 20 bases between. CDR3 amino acids: CASSSSKQGRGETQYF. CDR3 DNA sequence: TGTGCCAGCAGTTCGTCAAAGCAGGGTCGGGGGGAGACCCAGTACTTC.

This clonotype was seen at least ten times. This chain uses TRBV27 with TRBJ2-7; 8 bases align to TRBD2. Germline lookup yields CDR1 MNHEY and CDR2 SMNVEV (reference sequence). The CDR3 spans 16 residues. V shed 5 bases and J 0 bases; nucleotides not matched to a gene: 9. The CDR3, as DNA: TGTGCCAGCAGTGCCCACACTAGCGGCAACTCCTACGAGCAGTACTTC. Residues: CASSAHTSGNSYEQYF.